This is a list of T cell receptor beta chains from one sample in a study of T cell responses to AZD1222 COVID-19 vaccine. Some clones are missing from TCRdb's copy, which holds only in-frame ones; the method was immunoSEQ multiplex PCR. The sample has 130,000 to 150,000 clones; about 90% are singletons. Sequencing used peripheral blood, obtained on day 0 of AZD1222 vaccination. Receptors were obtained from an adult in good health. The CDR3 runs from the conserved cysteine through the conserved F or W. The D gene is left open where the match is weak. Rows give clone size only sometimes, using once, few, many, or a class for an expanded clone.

CDR3: CASSSQAADTQYF; DNA: TGCGCCAGCAGCTCGCAAGCGGCAGATACGCAGTATTTT; V: TRBV5-1; J: TRBJ2-3; D: NA; size: NA
CDR3: CASSHLRDRDSTDTQYF; DNA: TGTGCCAGCAGCCATTTAAGGGACAGAGACTCCACAGATACGCAGTATTTT; V: TRBV14; J: TRBJ2-3; D: TRBD1; size: NA
CDR3: CASSRVTKRESDTQYF; DNA: TGTGCCAGCAGTAGGGTGACTAAGCGGGAGTCAGATACGCAGTATTTT; V: TRBV6-6; J: TRBJ2-3; D: TRBD2; size: once
CDR3: CASSFSLSGYTF; DNA: TGTGCCAGCAGTTTCTCCCTCAGTGGCTACACCTTC; V: TRBV12-3/TRBV12-4; J: TRBJ1-2; D: NA; size: NA
CDR3: CASSVVGHNEQFF; DNA: TGTGCCAGCAGCGTAGTTGGGCACAATGAGCAGTTCTTC; V: TRBV9; J: TRBJ2-1; D: NA; size: NA
CDR3: CASSLTTTGTDTQYF; DNA: TGTGCCAGCAGCTTGACTACGACGGGCACAGATACGCAGTATTTT; V: TRBV5-6; J: TRBJ2-3; D: NA; size: NA
CDR3: CSVDDVGFGYTF; DNA: TGCAGCGTTGATGATGTGGGGTTTGGCTACACCTTC; V: TRBV29-1; J: TRBJ1-2; D: NA; size: NA
CDR3: CASTDSGGAGYEQYF; DNA: TGTGCCAGCACCGATAGCGGGGGGGCCGGGTACGAGCAGTACTTC; V: TRBV11-2; J: TRBJ2-7; D: TRBD2; size: NA
CDR3: CASTILGEGLAGVDEQFF; DNA: TGTGCCAGCACCATCTTAGGGGAGGGACTAGCGGGAGTAGATGAGCAGTTCTTC; V: TRBV7-6; J: TRBJ2-1; D: TRBD2; size: NA
CDR3: CASSIAHYDGNTEAFF; DNA: TGTGCCAGTAGTATAGCACATTACGACGGAAACACTGAAGCTTTCTTT; V: TRBV19; J: TRBJ1-1; D: NA; size: NA
CDR3: CASSQEGRPGGRAFF; DNA: TGCGCCAGCAGCCAAGAGGGACGCCCCGGAGGCCGAGCTTTCTTT; V: TRBV4-3; J: TRBJ1-1; D: NA; size: NA
CDR3: CSVEDYAGGHRVF; DNA: TGCAGCGTTGAAGATTACGCAGGGGGCCATCGAGTCTTC; V: TRBV29-1; J: TRBJ2-1; D: TRBD1; size: NA
CDR3: CASSKSGTGSFTEAFF; DNA: TGTGCCAGCAGTAAATCCGGGACAGGGAGTTTCACTGAAGCTTTCTTT; V: TRBV2; J: TRBJ1-1; D: TRBD1; size: NA
CDR3: CASTLRGALDGYTF; DNA: TGTGCCAGCACCCTACGGGGGGCTCTAGATGGCTACACCTTC; V: TRBV6-6; J: TRBJ1-2; D: NA; size: NA
CDR3: CASSPLGTGKNIQYF; DNA: TGTGCCAGCTCACCTCTGGGGACAGGGAAAAACATTCAGTACTTC; V: TRBV18; J: TRBJ2-4; D: TRBD1; size: NA
CDR3: CASSTIWTSGGTYNEQFF; DNA: TGTGCCAGTAGTACCATATGGACTAGCGGGGGGACGTACAATGAGCAGTTCTTC; V: TRBV19; J: TRBJ2-1; D: TRBD2; size: NA
CDR3: CASSPIRGMSYIQYF; DNA: TGTGCCAGCAGTCCCATTAGGGGAATGAGCTACATTCAGTACTTC; V: TRBV28; J: TRBJ2-4; D: NA; size: NA
CDR3: CASSQDRAPLYGYTF; DNA: TGCGCCAGCAGCCAAGATCGAGCGCCACTCTATGGCTACACCTTC; V: TRBV4-3; J: TRBJ1-2; D: NA; size: NA
CDR3: CASSQDRSGNTIYF; DNA: TGTGCCAGCAGCCAGGACAGGTCCGGAAACACCATATATTTT; V: TRBV6-6; J: TRBJ1-3; D: TRBD1; size: NA
CDR3: CSVGTGAATQYF; DNA: TGCAGCGTGGGAACAGGAGCCGCGACCCAGTACTTC; V: TRBV29-1; J: TRBJ2-5; D: NA; size: NA
CDR3: CASTPNSGNTIYF; DNA: TGTGCCAGCACCCCAAACTCTGGAAACACCATATATTTT; V: TRBV11-2; J: TRBJ1-3; D: NA; size: NA
CDR3: CASSQDTGNRFF; DNA: TGCGCCAGCAGCCAAGATACCGGGAATCGGTTCTTC; V: TRBV4-3; J: TRBJ2-1; D: NA; size: once
CDR3: CASSPGALSNTGELFF; DNA: TGCGCCAGCAGTCCGGGGGCCCTCTCGAACACCGGGGAGCTGTTTTTT; V: TRBV5-1; J: TRBJ2-2; D: NA; size: NA
CDR3: CAPRGENQPQHF; DNA: TGTGCCCCCCGGGGGGAGAATCAGCCCCAGCATTTT; V: TRBV11-3; J: TRBJ1-5; D: NA; size: NA
CDR3: CASSLETGGWLAFF; DNA: TGCGCCAGCAGCTTGGAGACAGGGGGGTGGTTAGCTTTCTTT; V: TRBV5-1; J: TRBJ1-1; D: TRBD1; size: NA
CDR3: CASSLYTQGSSPLHF; DNA: TGTGCCAGCAGTCTCTACACACAGGGAAGTTCACCCCTCCACTTT; V: TRBV28; J: TRBJ1-6; D: NA; size: NA
CDR3: CASRTDRAFNEKLFF; DNA: TGTGCCAGCAGGACAGACAGGGCGTTTAATGAAAAACTGTTTTTT; V: TRBV6-6; J: TRBJ1-4; D: TRBD1; size: NA
CDR3: CATRGQGDYEQFF; DNA: TGTGCCACCAGGGGACAGGGGGATTATGAGCAGTTCTTC; V: TRBV15; J: TRBJ2-1; D: TRBD1; size: NA
CDR3: CASSIANGEAFF; DNA: TGTGCCAGTAGTATAGCGAATGGTGAAGCTTTCTTT; V: TRBV19; J: TRBJ1-1; D: NA; size: NA
CDR3: CASSRTSGFSSEQYF; DNA: TGTGCCAGCAGTCGGACTAGCGGTTTTTCTTCCGAGCAGTACTTC; V: TRBV6-2/TRBV6-3; J: TRBJ2-7; D: TRBD2; size: once
CDR3: CASSLEGNNEQFF; DNA: TGTGCCAGCAGCTTGGAGGGGAACAATGAGCAGTTCTTC; V: TRBV5-5; J: TRBJ2-1; D: NA; size: NA
CDR3: CASKDLQETQYF; DNA: TGTGCCAGTAAAGACTTACAAGAGACCCAGTACTTC; V: TRBV10-3; J: TRBJ2-5; D: NA; size: NA
CDR3: CSVVTSTGSYGYTF; DNA: TGCAGCGTGGTCACCTCCACGGGGTCCTATGGCTACACCTTC; V: TRBV29-1; J: TRBJ1-2; D: NA; size: NA
CDR3: CASSQYITPGDRGGDIQYF; DNA: TGTGCCAGCAGCCAATATATAACCCCCGGGGACAGGGGGGGCGACATTCAGTACTTC; V: TRBV16; J: TRBJ2-4; D: TRBD1; size: NA
CDR3: CASSLDTQGGQETQYF; DNA: TGCGCCAGCAGCTTGGACACTCAGGGGGGCCAAGAGACCCAGTACTTC; V: TRBV5-1; J: TRBJ2-5; D: NA; size: NA
CDR3: CASSRLAVYQETQYF; DNA: TGTGCCAGCAGCCGACTAGCGGTGTACCAAGAGACCCAGTACTTC; V: TRBV3-1/TRBV3-2; J: TRBJ2-5; D: TRBD2; size: few
CDR3: CASSYSNSPHEQYF; DNA: TGTGCCAGCAGTTACTCGAACAGCCCCCACGAGCAGTACTTC; V: TRBV6-6; J: TRBJ2-7; D: NA; size: NA
CDR3: CASSLLRRDTEAFF; DNA: TGTGCCAGCAGCCTCTTACGGCGAGACACTGAAGCTTTCTTT; V: TRBV11-2; J: TRBJ1-1; D: NA; size: NA
CDR3: CATSDSWASEYNEQFF; DNA: TGTGCCACCAGTGATTCCTGGGCTAGCGAATACAATGAGCAGTTCTTC; V: TRBV24-1; J: TRBJ2-1; D: NA; size: NA
CDR3: CASGGVHWNTGELFF; DNA: TGTGCCAGCGGAGGGGTTCATTGGAACACCGGGGAGCTGTTTTTT; V: TRBV6-5; J: TRBJ2-2; D: NA; size: NA
CDR3: CASSRSGIGNTDTQYF; DNA: TGTGCCAGCAGTCGTAGTGGAATCGGCAACACAGATACGCAGTATTTT; V: TRBV6-2/TRBV6-3; J: TRBJ2-3; D: NA; size: NA
CDR3: CASSVGVGVGPQHF; DNA: TGTGCCAGCAGCGTAGGGGTTGGGGTCGGACCCCAGCATTTT; V: TRBV9; J: TRBJ1-5; D: NA; size: once
CDR3: CASSQERPEAGGPVGELFF; DNA: TGTGCCAGCAGCCAAGAGCGGCCCGAAGCGGGGGGGCCGGTCGGGGAGCTGTTTTTT; V: TRBV3-1/TRBV3-2; J: TRBJ2-2; D: TRBD2; size: few
CDR3: CASSRRGTEAFF; DNA: TGTGCCAGCAGCCGCCGAGGGACTGAAGCTTTCTTT; V: TRBV3-1/TRBV3-2; J: TRBJ1-1; D: NA; size: once
CDR3: CASSYSAGLETQYF; DNA: TGTGCCAGCAGTTACTCAGCGGGGTTAGAGACCCAGTACTTC; V: TRBV6-5; J: TRBJ2-5; D: TRBD2; size: NA
CDR3: CASSRTGEDGYTF; DNA: TGTGCCAGCAGTAGGACAGGGGAGGATGGCTACACCTTC; V: TRBV6-2/TRBV6-3; J: TRBJ1-2; D: TRBD1; size: NA
CDR3: CASSGGGGSDEQFF; DNA: TGTGCCAGCAGTGGGGGGGGCGGAAGCGATGAGCAGTTCTTC; V: TRBV25-1; J: TRBJ2-1; D: NA; size: NA